These 11 T cell receptor beta chains share one sample of origin, sequenced in a study of cytomegalovirus exposure and HLA in healthy donors. This PCR relied on a set of 60 Vbeta primers and 13 Jbeta primers. Some clones are missing from TCRdb's copy, which holds only in-frame ones; the method was immunoSEQ multiplex PCR. Of some 150,000 clones in the sample, roughly 85% are singletons; the top ten hold about 2.2%. The sample was PBMCs. Receptors originate from a man between 35 and 55 years old in good health and CMV-seronegative.

This clone was found a few times. The CDR3 DNA reads TGCGCCAGCAGCTGGGACTGGAACACTGAAGCTTTCTTT. As protein: CASSWDWNTEAFF. V and J are TRBV5-1 and TRBJ1-1; D might be TRBD1 (5 bases). Germline V gives CDR1 SGHRS, CDR2 YFSETQ. CDR3 length: 13 residues. Trimming removed 3 bases from V and 1 base from J, with 7 bases in between.

The rearrangement joins TRBV4-1 to TRBJ2-1, with TRBD2 matching over 7 bases. Germline CDR1 is MGHRA and CDR2 is YSYEKL. V lost 1 base, J lost 5 bases, and 11 bases stayed unmatched. The CDR3 totals 17 residues. The CDR3 reads CASSQAPGEREHNEQFF. The CDR3 DNA sequence: TGCGCCAGCAGCCAAGCCCCCGGGGAGCGGGAACACAATGAGCAGTTCTTC.

V and J are TRBV9 and TRBJ2-1; a possible D gene is TRBD2 (5 bases). The CDR3 loop spans 14 amino acids. Germline CDR1 is SGDLS and CDR2 is YYNGEE. V gave up 3 bases and J gave up 8 bases, with 15 bases separating them. The CDR3 DNA sequence: TGTGCCAGCAGCGCGGATACTAGTATCCATGAGCAGTTCTTC. Translated, it gives CASSADTSIHEQFF. The full variable domain, in which reference TRBV9 and TRBJ2-1 provide the parts outside the CDR3, is DSGVTQTPKHLITATGQRVTLRCSPRSGDLSVYWYQQSLDQGLQFLIQYYNGEERAKGNILERFSAQQFPDLHSELNLSSLELGDSALYFCASSADTSIHEQFFGPGTRLTVL.

The J gene is TRBJ2-7, the V gene TRBV7-2; no firm D call. The germline V gene has CDR1 SGHTA and CDR2 FQGNSA. CDR3 size: 14 residues. Between the trimmed V and J ends, which lost 5 bases and 0 bases, there was a span of 11 bases. The CDR3 nucleotides read TGTGCCAGCAGCGCCCAGAGCGACTCCTACGAGCAGTACTTC. It translates to CASSAQSDSYEQYF.

The chain combines TRBV4-2 with TRBJ2-7; unclear D gene. From germline, CDR1 is LGHNA and CDR2 YNFKEQ. The CDR3 has 14 amino acids. Between the trimmed V and J ends, which lost 1 base and 3 bases, there was a span of 10 bases. The CDR3 DNA is TGTGCCAGCAGCCAAGCCCTAGGAGTCTACGAGCAGTACTTC. Its translation: CASSQALGVYEQYF.

This clone appeared a single time. This chain uses TRBV9 with TRBJ1-1, with no clear D. Per germline, CDR1 SGDLS and CDR2 YYNGEE. The CDR3 runs to 13 residues. V lost 0 bases, J lost 6 bases, and 9 bases lay in between. The CDR3 sequence is CASSVDRVPEAFF. In nucleotides, the CDR3 is TGTGCCAGCAGCGTAGACCGGGTTCCTGAAGCTTTCTTT.

The J gene is TRBJ2-7, the V gene TRBV5-1; TRBD2 matches at 8 bases. V lost 0 bases, J lost 6 bases, and 8 bases stayed unmatched. The CDR3 totals 15 residues. Germline V gene lookup returns CDR1 SGHRS and CDR2 YFSETQ. The CDR3 loop is CASSLAQREFSEQYF. In DNA form, the CDR3 reads TGCGCCAGCAGCTTGGCACAGCGGGAGTTCTCCGAGCAGTACTTC. The full variable domain, its missing parts supplied by reference TRBV5-1 and TRBJ2-7, is KAGVTQTPRYLIKTRGQQVTLSCSPISGHRSVSWYQQTPGQGLQFLFEYFSETQRNKGNFPGRFSGRQFSNSRSEMNVSTLELGDSALYLCASSLAQREFSEQYFGPGTRLTVT.

In DNA, the CDR3 is TGTGCCAGTAGTATCGTCCGGAATGTAGGACAGGGTGTGAGCGGGGAGCTGTTTTTT. It encodes CASSIVRNVGQGVSGELFF. V and J are TRBV19 and TRBJ2-2; 8 bases are a match to TRBD1. Germline V gene lookup returns CDR1 LNHDA and CDR2 SQIVND (reference sequence). The J segment lost 7 bases and the V segment lost 3 bases, leaving 19 bases of the junction unmatched. The CDR3 has 19 amino acids.

This clone was seen a single time. V is TRBV7-8 and J is TRBJ1-5, with 10 bases that match TRBD1. Trimming took 1 base from V and 7 from J; bases not matched to a gene: 7. From germline, CDR1 is SGHVS and CDR2 FQNEAQ. This CDR3 has 16 amino acids. CDR3 sequence (DNA): TGTGCCAGCAGCTTAGGGGGCGGGACAGGGGCCCAGCCCCAGCATTTT. Translating gives CASSLGGGTGAQPQHF.

The chain links TRBV29-1 to TRBJ2-7; 9 positions match TRBD1. From germline, CDR1 is SQVTM and CDR2 ANQGSEA. This CDR3 comprises 12 residues. The junction had 6 bases not matched to a gene; V was cut back by 7 bases and J by 5 bases. CDR3 region: CSGMGQGNEQYF. The CDR3 DNA sequence: TGCAGCGGTATGGGACAGGGAAACGAGCAGTACTTC.

V and J are TRBV7-2 and TRBJ1-4, with TRBD1 matching 9 bases. Per germline, CDR1 SGHTA and CDR2 FQGNSA. Trimming removed 0 bases from V and 8 bases from J; junction bases left unmatched: 7. The CDR3 runs 16 residues. CDR3 coding DNA: TGTGCCAGCAGCTTAGCGCTCGGGACAGGGTGGGAAAAACTGTTTTTT. It specifies CASSLALGTGWEKLFF.